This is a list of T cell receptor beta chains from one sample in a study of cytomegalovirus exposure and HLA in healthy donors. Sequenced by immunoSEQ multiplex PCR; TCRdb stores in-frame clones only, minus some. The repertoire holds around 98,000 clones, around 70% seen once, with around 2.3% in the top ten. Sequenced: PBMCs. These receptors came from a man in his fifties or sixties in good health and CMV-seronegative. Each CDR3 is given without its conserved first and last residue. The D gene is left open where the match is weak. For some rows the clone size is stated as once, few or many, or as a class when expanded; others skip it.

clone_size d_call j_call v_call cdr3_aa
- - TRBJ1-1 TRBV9 ASSGQDTEAF
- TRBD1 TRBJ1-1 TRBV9 ASSAGTGARGAF
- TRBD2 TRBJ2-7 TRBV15 ATSRAGLARSSYEQY
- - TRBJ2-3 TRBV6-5 GVRRGTQY
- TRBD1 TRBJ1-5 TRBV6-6 ASRPTGGNQPQH
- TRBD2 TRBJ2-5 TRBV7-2 ASSWVGGGQETQY
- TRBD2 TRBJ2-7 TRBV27 ASSLRVSGNEQY
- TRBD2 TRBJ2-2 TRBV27 ASSVRLAGYTGELF
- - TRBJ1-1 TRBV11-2 ASTPGNTEAF
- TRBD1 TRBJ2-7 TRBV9 ASSEGAGHSGEQY
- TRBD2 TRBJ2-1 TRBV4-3 ASSQDSLAGAEVNEQF
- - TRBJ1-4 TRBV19 ASSIGEGEVSEKLF
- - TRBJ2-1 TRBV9 ASSVGRAGSSYNEQF
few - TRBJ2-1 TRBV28 ASSLLSTAPAYNEQF
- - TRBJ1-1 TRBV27 ASRPQTGNTEAF
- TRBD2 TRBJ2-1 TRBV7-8 ASSLDGGAYNEQF
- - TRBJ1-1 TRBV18 ASFQGFNTEAF
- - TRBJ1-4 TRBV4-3 ASSPGVLNEKLF
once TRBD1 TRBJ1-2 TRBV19 ASTPDRGLGYT
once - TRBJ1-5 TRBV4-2 ASSQKRGTSQGSNQPQH
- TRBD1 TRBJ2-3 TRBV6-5 ASSHRGFRDTQY
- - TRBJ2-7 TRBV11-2 ASSLTSDRPGGEQY
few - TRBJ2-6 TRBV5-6 ASRGGEAGANVLT
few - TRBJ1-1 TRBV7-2 ASSTRSQNTEAF
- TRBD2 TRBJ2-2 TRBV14 ASRPQGGGTGELF
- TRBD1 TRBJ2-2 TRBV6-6 ASSYTGGVNGELF
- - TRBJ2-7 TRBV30 AWGEAPRRYEQY
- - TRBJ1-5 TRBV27 ASSPSRGESNQPQH
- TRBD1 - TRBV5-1 ASSLGQGTGYEQY
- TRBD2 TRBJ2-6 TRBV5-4 ASSLAASGGLASGANVLT
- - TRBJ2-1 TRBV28 ASSWATLNNEQF
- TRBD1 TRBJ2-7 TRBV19 ASSVRQGYEQY
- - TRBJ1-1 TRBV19 ASSIDGGPSTEAF
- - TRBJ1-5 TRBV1 TSSQGQGRDSNQPQH
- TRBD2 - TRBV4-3 ASSQEAKQRGASYEQY
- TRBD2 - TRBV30 AWSVGGGRAYEQY
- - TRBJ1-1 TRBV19 ASSMLGARTEAF
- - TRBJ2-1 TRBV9 ASSVAGDYNEQF
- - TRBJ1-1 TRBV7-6 ASSNNRVETEAF
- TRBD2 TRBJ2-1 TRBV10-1 ASSDLAGGYNEQF
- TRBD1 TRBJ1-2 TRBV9 ASSPHWTGLNYGYT
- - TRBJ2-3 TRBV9 ASSVVGRETQY
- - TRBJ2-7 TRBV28 ASSLYGLSRGEQY
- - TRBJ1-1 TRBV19 ASTHWQVMNTEAF
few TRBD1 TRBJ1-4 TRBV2 ASSTGTGKGTGYEKLF
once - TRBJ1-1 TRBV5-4 ASSLARGANTEAF
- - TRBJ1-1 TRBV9 ASSPDPRTEAF
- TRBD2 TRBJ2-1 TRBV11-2 ASSRTSGSYNEQF
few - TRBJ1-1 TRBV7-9 ASSIPGIPEAF
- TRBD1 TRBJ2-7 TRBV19 ASSITGTGYEQY
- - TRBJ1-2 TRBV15 ATSRGDQSGGGYT
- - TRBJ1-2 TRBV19 ASSSQMANYGYT
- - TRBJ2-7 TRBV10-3 AISESRGRHSYEQY
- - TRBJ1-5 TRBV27 ASSLSGGGNQPQH
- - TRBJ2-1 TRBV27 ASSFSGGAYNEQF
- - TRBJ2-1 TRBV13 ASSLESGVNSYNEQF
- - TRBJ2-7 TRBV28 ASSPTQLVASYSYEQY
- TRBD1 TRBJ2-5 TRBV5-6 ASSPTGTGARATETQY